This T cell receptor (beta chain) is from a study of cytomegalovirus exposure and HLA in healthy donors. A word on this clone: Its antigen remains unidentified.

A multiplex PCR was run with 60 Vbeta primers and 13 Jbeta primers. The data were produced by immunoSEQ multiplex PCR, yet TCRdb's version contains in-frame clones alone and is incomplete. The sample lists around 150,000 clones; 85% were seen once. General study findings and limits: Researchers reported from a later analysis that most CMV-associated TCR beta chains appeared HLA-restricted. It was confirmed in vitro that a few of the CMV-associated chains were specific for CMV antigens. Fewer N-insertions (relative to the roughly 660-donor mean) were reportedly seen in an Asian-associated ancestry cluster in a later analysis.

Germline V gene sequence: CDR1 SGHNT, CDR2 YYREEE (reference sequence). Unmatched junction bases numbered 1, after V lost 4 bases and J lost 0 bases. CDR3 length: 15 residues. The sequence was collected from a man younger than 35 in good health and CMV-seropositive. Sequenced: PBMCs. The chain has TRBV5-4 and TRBJ2-2; the match to TRBD1 covers 9 bases. In nucleotides, the CDR3 is TGTGCCAGCAGCCGACAGGGGGCGAACACCGGGGAGCTGTTTTTT. This encodes CASSRQGANTGELFF.